Shown below are 6 T cell receptor beta chains from a single sample sequenced in a study of OX40 agonist ivuxolimab in advanced cancers. Here immunoSEQ multiplex PCR was the method, and the copy in TCRdb shows in-frame clones only, minus some. The sample lists 70,000 or so clones; roughly four fifths were seen once. The starting material was CD4+ or CD8+ T cells sorted from blood, obtained in a trial of the OX40 agonist ivuxolimab. The receptors originated from an adult with an advanced solid tumor such as melanoma, head and neck, liver or kidney cancer.

This chain uses TRBV6-5 with TRBJ2-1, with 10 bases identical to TRBD2. V gave up 2 bases and J gave up 6 bases; unmatched junction bases: 7. Germline V gives CDR1 MNHEY, CDR2 SVGAGI. The CDR3 has 16 amino acids. The chain's CDR3 is CASSYMSSGSSNEQFF. As DNA, the CDR3 is TGTGCCAGCAGTTACATGTCTAGCGGGAGCTCCAATGAGCAGTTCTTC.

The chain employs TRBV19 and TRBJ2-7; weak D call: TRBD1 (7 bases). V was cut by 7 bases and J by 3 bases, with 40 bases left in between. CDR1 is LNHDA and CDR2 is SQIVND in the germline V gene (reference sequence). CDR3 length: 22 residues. CDR3 DNA: TGTGCCAGTAACCTATATATCCCCGGTTTGGGTCACTCAGGGGGGCAGGGCTACGAGCAGTACGTC. Its translation: CASNLYIPGLGHSGGQGYEQYV.

J is TRBJ2-5 and V is TRBV5-8, with D possibly being TRBD2 (6 bases). This CDR3 comprises 17 residues. The germline V gene encodes CDR1 SGHTS and CDR2 YDEGEE. V was trimmed by 0 bases and J by 5 bases, leaving 20 bases between them. This CDR3 is CASSLEPAVTGVETQYF. In DNA form, the CDR3 reads TGTGCCAGCAGCTTGGAACCGGCGGTGACGGGGGTGGAGACCCAGTACTTC.

A few counts support this clone. This chain joins TRBV21-1 and TRBJ2-7. TRBV21-1 is flagged as a pseudogene. This CDR3 region has 15 residues. DNA of the CDR3: TGTGCCAGCAGCAAAGTAGAGGCAGCTGAGCGTGGGCAGTACGTC. Translating it yields CASSKVEAAERGQYV.

V is TRBV6-6 and J is TRBJ2-7; tentatively, D is TRBD1 (6 bases). CDR1 MNHNY and CDR2 SVGAGI come from the germline V gene (reference sequence). There are 14 residues in the CDR3. Trimming removed 5 bases at V and 2 bases at J, with 13 bases between. The CDR3 bases are TGTGCCAGCAGTCAAGGAACAGGGCCCTACGAGCAGTACGTC. Its translation: CASSQGTGPYEQYV.

The rearrangement uses TRBV5-4 and TRBJ1-2; perhaps TRBD1 as D (5 bases). Germline V gene lookup returns CDR1 SGHNT and CDR2 YYREEE (reference sequence). This CDR3 is built from 15 residues. V lost 4 bases to trimming and J lost 4 bases, with 17 bases between them. This CDR3 reads CASSRDQGLLYGYTF. DNA for the CDR3: TGTGCCAGCAGCCGGGACCAGGGACTTCTCTATGGCTACACCTTC.